This TCR beta chain is drawn from a study of blood T cells in healthy people across ages. The count of this clonotype is one. Through a sample-barcoded 5' primer and a J-beta primer mix, a second PCR was run for 7 to 11 cycles. With 12 random nucleotides, a template-switch adaptor tagged each individual cDNA molecule. TCRdb redid the calling of the 5' RACE reads with MiXCR, one entry per CDR3 protein. Of about 810,000 distinct CDR3 sequences listed, about 37% were seen once; the top ten hold about an eighth. Trimming stripped 5 bases from V and 12 bases from J, with 7 bases between. Germline CDR1 reads SGHAT; CDR2 reads FQDESV (reference sequence). The CDR3 consists of 9 residues.

This sequence originates from a man younger than 35 in good health. Sequencing was performed on blood. This sequence joins TRBV11-1 and TRBJ1-2; TRBD1 is a possible D gene (5 bases). This CDR3 reads CASSPGDTF. Written as DNA, the CDR3 is TGTGCCAGCAGCCCGGGGGACACCTTC.